These 17 T cell receptor beta chains came from one sample sequenced in a study of brain T cells in children with intractable seizures. Clones were sequenced by immunoSEQ multiplex PCR, and TCRdb holds only the in-frame ones, with some missing. Of about 80,000 clones detected, around 91% appear once; the ten largest clones hold around 22%. The sequences come from peripheral blood, collected at surgery. Receptor source: a girl aged 2-10 years with Rasmussen encephalitis and intractable seizures.

The chain couples TRBV15 to TRBJ1-1, with 7 bases lining up with TRBD1. CDR1 and CDR2 (germline): LNHNV, YYDKDF (reference sequence). Germline trimming cut 3 bases from V and 1 base from J; bases unmatched to any gene: 2. This CDR3 has 14 amino acids. The CDR3 sequence: CATSRGTANTEAFF. The CDR3, as DNA: TGTGCCACCAGCAGGGGGACAGCGAACACTGAAGCTTTCTTT.

This rearrangement joins TRBV3-1 (or the pseudogene TRBV3-2) to TRBJ2-2; possibly TRBD1 for D (5 bases). From germline, CDR1 is LGHDT and CDR2 YNNKEL (reference sequence). This CDR3 is 14 amino acids long. V was clipped by 5 bases and J by 8 bases, with 15 bases between them. The CDR3 DNA is TGTGCCAGCAGCTTCGTAGGGGTGTCGGGGGAGCTGTTTTTT. This sequence encodes CASSFVGVSGELFF.

The sample holds one count of this clone. The V call is TRBV3-1 (or the pseudogene TRBV3-2), the J call TRBJ1-1; D possibly corresponds to TRBD1 (5 bases). This CDR3 comprises 14 residues. CDR1 LGHDT and CDR2 YNNKEL come from the germline V gene (reference sequence). V gave up 4 bases and J gave up 5 bases, with 14 bases separating them. CDR3 in amino acids: CASSRPGQWTEAFF. Written as DNA, the CDR3 is TGTGCCAGCAGCCGACCGGGGCAATGGACTGAAGCTTTCTTT.

V and J are TRBV9 and TRBJ1-5; a weak D match, TRBD1 (6 bases). The germline V gene encodes CDR1 SGDLS and CDR2 YYNGEE. The CDR3 loop spans 13 amino acids. With 7 bases removed from V and 7 bases from J, the gap between germline ends came to 15 bases. The CDR3 nucleotides are TGTGCCAGCTATCACAGGGATTCCCAGCCCCAGCATTTT. It codes for CASYHRDSQPQHF.

This sequence joins TRBV10-2 and TRBJ1-6; perhaps TRBD1 as D (6 bases). The CDR3 length is 13 residues. The germline CDR1 and CDR2 sequences are WSHSY and SAAADI. Trimming took 8 bases from V and 7 from J, leaving 12 bases between them. CDR3 sequence: CASSTGYNSPLHF. The CDR3 DNA reads TGCGCCAGCTCTACAGGGTACAATTCACCCCTCCACTTT.

The CDR3 sequence: CASSFEGAVTDTQYF. CDR3 DNA sequence: TGTGCCAGCAGCTTTGAGGGGGCTGTCACAGATACGCAGTATTTT. V gene TRBV11-3 combines with J gene TRBJ2-3, with 7 bases lining up with TRBD1. Germline CDR1 is SGHNT and CDR2 is YENEEA. V was clipped by 3 bases and J by 2 bases; unmatched bases: 5. The CDR3 spans 15 residues. The full variable domain, with the rest looked up from reference TRBV11-3 and TRBJ2-3, is EAGVVQSPRYKIIEKKQPVAFWCNPISGHNTLYWYLQNLGQGPELLIRYENEEAVDDSQLPKDRFSAERLKGVDSTLKIQPAELGDSAVYLCASSFEGAVTDTQYFGPGTRLTVL.

V is TRBV2 and J is TRBJ1-2, with D perhaps TRBD1 (6 bases). The CDR3 consists of 12 residues. The V end was cut by 9 bases, the J end by 2 bases, with 10 bases between. CDR1 is SNHLY and CDR2 is FYNNEI in the germline V gene. CDR3 protein: CARGQSNYGYTF. CDR3 bases: TGTGCCAGAGGACAGTCAAACTATGGCTACACCTTC.

V gene TRBV12-3 or TRBV12-4 combines with J gene TRBJ1-2, with no clear D. With 3 bases removed from V and 6 bases from J, the gap between germline ends came to 11 bases. The CDR3 is 13 amino acids. CDR3 amino acids: CASSFRGSDGYTF. DNA of the CDR3: TGTGCCAGCAGTTTCCGAGGGAGCGATGGCTACACCTTC.

The table lists this clone with a count of one. The chain links TRBV11-2 to TRBJ1-6; perhaps TRBD1 as D (6 bases). Germline V gene sequence: CDR1 SGHAT, CDR2 FQNNGV. Trimming took 1 base from V and 9 from J, leaving 10 bases between them. The length of the CDR3 is 14 residues. The CDR3 reads CASSLGGAGSPLHF. In DNA form, the CDR3 reads TGTGCCAGCAGCTTAGGGGGGGCGGGTTCACCCCTCCACTTT.

The chain has TRBV5-1 and TRBJ1-2; unclear D gene. The CDR3 sequence is 13 residues long. Germline loops: CDR1 SGHRS, CDR2 YFSETQ. The V and J ends lost 3 bases and 5 bases respectively, with 11 bases between them. The CDR3 reads CASSSPPSYGYTF. As DNA, the CDR3 is TGCGCCAGCAGCTCACCGCCTTCGTATGGCTACACCTTC.

V usage is TRBV6-5 and J usage is TRBJ1-1, with 7 bases matching TRBD1. V dropped 2 bases and J dropped 4; count of bases not matched to a gene: 4. The CDR3 totals 14 residues. Germline CDR1 and CDR2: MNHEY and SVGAGI. DNA of the CDR3: TGTGCCAGCAGTTACCAAGGGGGCCGCACTGAAGCTTTCTTT. Its protein is CASSYQGGRTEAFF.

This rearrangement joins TRBV29-1 to TRBJ2-5; D is ambiguous. Germline CDR1 and CDR2: SQVTM and ANQGSEA. This CDR3 contains 12 residues. Trimming removed 0 bases from V and 5 bases from J, with 7 bases in between. As DNA, the CDR3 is TGCAGCGTTGAAGACGCCGCGGAGACCCAGTACTTC. As protein: CSVEDAAETQYF.

This chain joins TRBV10-1 and TRBJ1-4; no clear D. Between the trimmed V and J ends, which lost 11 bases and 8 bases, there was a span of 18 bases. The CDR3 is 13 residues long. The germline V gene has CDR1 WNHNN and CDR2 SYGVQD (reference sequence). CDR3 loop: CAQQCNGGEKLFF. The CDR3 nucleotides are TGCGCCCAGCAGTGCAATGGAGGCGAAAAACTGTTTTTT.

There are a few counts of this clone. The chain joins TRBV30 to TRBJ1-2; D is undetermined. CDR3 length: 13 amino acids. Trimming cost V 2 bases and J 5 bases, with 12 bases left between them. From germline, CDR1 is GTSNPN and CDR2 SVGIG (reference sequence). This chain's CDR3 is CAWSLEGIYGYTF. The CDR3 bases are TGTGCCTGGAGTCTTGAAGGAATATATGGCTACACCTTC.

The rearrangement uses TRBV18 and TRBJ1-2; D gene ambiguous. Germline values: CDR1 KGHSH, CDR2 LQKENI. The CDR3 is 12 amino acids. The ends were cut back, 4 bases at V and 4 bases at J, with 7 bases in the middle. This CDR3 is CASSLTLYGYTF. The CDR3 DNA reads TGTGCCAGCTCACTGACCCTCTATGGCTACACCTTC. The whole variable domain, filled in from reference TRBV18 and TRBJ1-2, reads NAGVMQNPRHLVRRRGQEARLRCSPMKGHSHVYWYRQLPEEGLKFMVYLQKENIIDESGMPKERFSAEFPKEGPSILRIQQVVRGDSAAYFCASSLTLYGYTFGSGTRLTVV.

This sequence joins TRBV19 and TRBJ1-6; TRBD1 is a possible D gene (5 bases). This CDR3 has 14 amino acids. Germline-derived CDR1 and CDR2 are LNHDA and SQIVND (reference sequence). The V and J ends lost 6 bases and 5 bases respectively, with 11 bases between them. The CDR3 protein is CASRSRGDNSPLHF. CDR3 nucleotide sequence: TGTGCCAGTAGGTCCCGAGGGGATAATTCACCCCTCCACTTT.

The chain employs TRBV7-2 and TRBJ2-7; D not certain. V was pared by 10 bases and J by 0 bases, with 19 bases between. The V gene's germline CDR1 is SGHTA and CDR2 FQGNSA. This CDR3 spans 15 amino acids. CDR3 bases: TGTGCCATCAAAACCGTTCGGCAAGGCTCCTACGAGCAGTACTTC. Translated, it gives CAIKTVRQGSYEQYF.